The rows below give T cell receptor beta chains drawn from one sample of a study of radiotherapy plus CTLA-4 blockade in lung cancer. Data came from immunoSEQ multiplex PCR; TCRdb stores just in-frame clones and leaves some out. The table lists about 90,000 clones, approximately 80% of them singletons, with just over 14% in the top ten. The sequenced sample was peripheral blood, obtained from a patient treated with radiotherapy plus ipilimumab. These receptors originate from a human donor with non-small cell lung cancer that progressed on radiotherapy plus ipilimumab. Each CDR3 is given with its conserved first and last residue. The D gene is left open where the match is weak. Size is omitted from some rows. Given values are once, few, many or a class for expanded clones.

D gene	V gene	J gene	clone size	CDR3 protein	CDR3 DNA
-	TRBV29-1	TRBJ1-2	-	CSVDEQLGGYTF	TGCAGCGTTGATGAACAGCTGGGTGGCTACACCTTC
TRBD1	TRBV6-5	TRBJ1-2	-	CASRRDRVVNGYTF	TGTGCCAGCAGAAGAGACAGGGTAGTGAACGGCTACACCTTC
-	TRBV10-3	TRBJ1-5	-	CAISESLQSNQPQHF	TGTGCCATCAGTGAGTCCCTGCAGAGCAATCAGCCCCAGCATTTT
TRBD1	TRBV19	TRBJ2-3	-	CASRETGTGITDTQYF	TGTGCCAGTAGAGAAACCGGGACAGGGATTACAGATACGCAGTATTTT
TRBD2	TRBV5-4	TRBJ2-7	-	CASRPHTSGAYEQYF	TGTGCCAGCAGACCCCACACTAGCGGGGCTTACGAGCAGTACTTC
-	TRBV19	TRBJ2-1	-	CASSIGLGGYNEQFF	TGTGCCAGTAGTATCGGGCTGGGGGGTTACAATGAGCAGTTCTTC
TRBD2	TRBV7-8	TRBJ2-1	-	CANSDPQRDGEQFF	TGTGCCAACAGCGATCCCCAGCGGGATGGAGAGCAGTTCTTC
-	TRBV4-2	TRBJ1-2	once	CASSQDGRIPTTF	TGTGCCAGCAGCCAAGATGGACGGATTCCGACAACCTTC
TRBD2	TRBV19	TRBJ2-5	-	CASSTTQSGVQETQYF	TGTGCCAGTAGTACAACCCAAAGCGGGGTCCAAGAGACCCAGTACTTC
-	TRBV7-6	TRBJ1-1	-	CASSLQATNTEAFF	TGTGCCAGCAGCTTGCAGGCGACGAACACTGAAGCTTTCTTT
-	TRBV4-1	TRBJ2-1	-	CASSQPPLRSSYNEQFF	TGCGCCAGCAGCCAACCCCCCCTGCGGTCCTCCTACAATGAGCAGTTCTTC
-	TRBV5-6	TRBJ2-1	-	CASSSGPREYNEQFF	TGTGCCAGCAGCTCGGGCCCCCGGGAGTACAATGAGCAGTTCTTC
-	TRBV9	TRBJ2-3	-	CASSVATDTQYF	TGTGCCAGCAGCGTAGCCACAGATACGCAGTATTTT
TRBD1	TRBV2	TRBJ1-1	-	CASRIQTTGRSEAFF	TGTGCCAGCAGGATCCAAACGACAGGGAGGTCTGAAGCTTTCTTT
TRBD1	TRBV2	TRBJ1-1	-	CASSPTGQGTEAFF	TGTGCCAGCAGTCCGACAGGGCAGGGAACTGAAGCTTTCTTT
-	TRBV9	TRBJ2-5	once	CASSPGPQETQYF	TGTGCCAGTAGCCCGGGCCCCCAAGAGACCCAGTACTTC
TRBD1	TRBV29-1	TRBJ1-5	-	CSVDSTPSDRGYQPQHF	TGCAGCGTTGACTCTACACCCTCCGACAGGGGGTATCAGCCCCAGCATTTT
-	TRBV4-2	TRBJ1-3	once	CASSQDLPTSGNTIYF	TGTGCCAGCAGCCAAGATCTGCCAACCTCTGGAAACACCATATATTTT
-	TRBV7-2	TRBJ2-7	-	CASSLAGMSEQYF	TGTGCCAGCAGCTTAGCAGGGATGTCCGAGCAGTACTTC
-	TRBV25-1	TRBJ2-1	-	CASSDLGPSSYNEQFF	TGTGCCAGCAGTGATCTGGGACCGAGCTCCTACAATGAGCAGTTCTTC
-	TRBV18	TRBJ1-1	-	CASSPSGTVNTEAFF	TGTGCCAGCTCACCTTCCGGGACGGTGAACACTGAAGCTTTCTTT
-	TRBV10-3	TRBJ2-7	-	CAIRRGTASYEQYF	TGTGCCATCCGGCGCGGGACAGCGTCCTACGAGCAGTACTTC
-	TRBV2	TRBJ1-2	few	CASSGMETGNGYTF	TGTGCCAGCAGTGGAATGGAGACAGGAAATGGCTACACCTTC
-	TRBV28	TRBJ1-2	-	CASSPSQGGGFYYGYTF	TGTGCCAGCAGCCCGAGCCAAGGTGGGGGATTTTACTATGGCTACACCTTC
-	TRBV28	TRBJ2-1	-	CASSPLSRYNEQFF	TGTGCCAGCAGTCCCCTGTCCCGCTACAATGAGCAGTTCTTC
TRBD1	TRBV6-1	TRBJ2-7	-	CASNRDRATYEQYF	TGTGCCAGCAACCGTGACAGGGCTACCTACGAGCAGTACTTC
-	TRBV29-1	TRBJ2-1	once	CSVLLRGTPGDEQFF	TGCAGCGTCCTCCTCAGGGGTACGCCTGGGGATGAGCAGTTCTTC
-	TRBV5-1	TRBJ2-7	-	CASSLNNDYYEQYF	TGCGCCAGCAGCTTGAATAACGACTACTACGAGCAGTACTTC
-	TRBV5-6	TRBJ2-7	-	CASSLTDYEQYF	TGTGCCAGCAGCCTGACAGACTACGAGCAGTACTTC
-	TRBV5-5	TRBJ2-7	-	CATGQFSYEQYF	TGTGCCACCGGACAGTTCTCCTACGAGCAGTACTTC
TRBD1	TRBV4-1	TRBJ2-3	-	CASSQRDRGGSDTQYF	TGCGCCAGCAGCCAACGCGACAGGGGGGGGTCAGATACGCAGTATTTT
-	TRBV6-5	TRBJ1-2	-	CASSWGPVNYGYTF	TGTGCCAGCAGTTGGGGGCCTGTTAACTATGGCTACACCTTC
-	TRBV5-1	TRBJ2-3	-	CASSSGLDTDTQYF	TGCGCCAGCAGCAGTGGACTCGACACAGATACGCAGTATTTT
-	TRBV6-1	TRBJ2-1	-	CASTRAPLSYNEQFF	TGTGCCAGCACCAGGGCCCCCCTCTCCTACAATGAGCAGTTCTTC
TRBD2	TRBV5-4	TRBJ2-3	-	CASSRWAGDLPDTQYF	TGTGCCAGCAGCCGATGGGCGGGGGATCTTCCGGATACGCAGTATTTT
-	TRBV9	TRBJ2-1	few	CASSPQGRPNEQFF	TGTGCCAGCAGCCCACAGGGACGACCCAATGAGCAGTTCTTC
-	TRBV30	TRBJ2-5	-	CAWSRRGRRLEETQYF	TGTGCCTGGAGTCGCCGGGGCAGACGACTAGAAGAGACCCAGTACTTC
TRBD1	TRBV19	TRBJ2-5	-	CASSRQGERLQETQYF	TGTGCCAGTAGTAGACAGGGGGAGAGGCTACAAGAGACCCAGTACTTC
-	TRBV7-3	TRBJ2-2	-	CASSKQGSTGELFF	TGTGCCAGCAGCAAACAGGGATCGACCGGGGAGCTGTTTTTT
TRBD2	TRBV25-1	TRBJ2-3	-	CASRPPATSGSRTDTQYF	TGTGCCAGTCGACCCCCTGCAACTAGCGGGAGTAGGACAGATACGCAGTATTTT
-	TRBV2	TRBJ2-2	-	CASSLGQLANTGELFF	TGTGCCAGCAGTTTAGGACAGCTCGCGAACACCGGGGAGCTGTTTTTT
-	TRBV7-2	TRBJ1-2	few	CASSLALQGWYGYTF	TGTGCCAGCAGCTTAGCGCTTCAGGGTTGGTATGGCTACACCTTC
-	TRBV6-5	TRBJ2-3	-	CASSGTRAADTQYF	TGTGCCAGCAGTGGGACCCGGGCGGCAGATACGCAGTATTTT
-	TRBV14	TRBJ1-1	few	CASSGHTEAFF	TGTGCCAGCAGCGGGCACACTGAAGCTTTCTTT
-	TRBV4-1	TRBJ1-4	-	CASSQGAGSSNEKLFF	TGCGCCAGCAGCCAAGGGGCTGGGTCTTCTAATGAAAAACTGTTTTTT
TRBD1	TRBV2	TRBJ2-3	-	CASTPDRGPSDTQYF	TGTGCCAGCACCCCGGACAGGGGCCCCTCAGATACGCAGTATTTT
-	TRBV7-2	TRBJ2-5	-	CASSSRVGETQYF	TGTGCCAGCAGCTCCAGGGTGGGGGAGACCCAGTACTTC